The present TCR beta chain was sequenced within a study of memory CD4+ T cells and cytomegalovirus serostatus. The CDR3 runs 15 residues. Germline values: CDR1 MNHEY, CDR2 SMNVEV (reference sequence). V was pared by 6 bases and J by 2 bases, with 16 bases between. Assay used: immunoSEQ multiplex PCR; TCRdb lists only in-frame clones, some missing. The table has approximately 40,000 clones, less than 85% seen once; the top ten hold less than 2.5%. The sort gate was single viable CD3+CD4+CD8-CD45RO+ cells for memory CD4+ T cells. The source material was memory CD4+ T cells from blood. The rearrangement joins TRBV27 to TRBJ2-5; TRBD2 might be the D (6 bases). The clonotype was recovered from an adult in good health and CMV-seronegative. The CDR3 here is CASRAGGTFQETQYF. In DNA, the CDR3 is TGTGCCAGCAGGGCCGGCGGGACGTTTCAAGAGACCCAGTACTTC.